This T cell receptor beta chain was sequenced in a study of cytotoxic CD8 clonotypes in ibrutinib-treated CLL. The length of the CDR3 is 14 residues. Trimming pared 7 bases from V and 8 bases from J, leaving 17 bases between. Germline lookup yields CDR1 MDHEN and CDR2 SYDVKM. Using immunoSEQ multiplex PCR, the repertoire was profiled, and TCRdb retains in-frame clones only, with some absent. The table has over 110,000 clones, 75% to 95% seen once. The sequencing used PBMCs, collected after 12 months of ibrutinib treatment. This TCR was sampled from a human donor with chronic lymphocytic leukemia. This chain joins TRBV28 and TRBJ1-4, with a possible D match to TRBD1 (6 bases). CDR3 sequence: CASTPWGGLEKLFF. The CDR3 DNA reads as TGTGCCAGCACCCCTTGGGGGGGGCTGGAAAAACTGTTTTTT.